The present T cell receptor (beta chain) was sequenced within a study of cytomegalovirus exposure and HLA in healthy donors. Study-level results: The study listed approximately 170 cytomegalovirus-associated TCR beta chains.

PCR involved 60 Vbeta and 13 Jbeta primers. Methods used by the authors: Counted up in a later analysis, unique TCR beta chains came to about 83 million, with around 12 million shared. Clones were sequenced by immunoSEQ multiplex PCR, and TCRdb holds only the in-frame ones, with some missing. Clone size and the V and J calls come from that table; the DNA yielded D and trimming. The table records about 67,000 clones, about two thirds of them present only once. The CDR3 contains 14 residues. V was shortened by 4 bases and J by 6 bases, with 15 bases between the two germline ends. Per the germline V gene, CDR1 is SEHNR and CDR2 is FQNEAQ (reference sequence). On this clone: Antigen specificity is unknown.

The sample consisted of PBMCs. The rearrangement uses TRBV7-9 and TRBJ1-2; weak D call: TRBD1 (6 bases). The sequence was collected from a woman in her 30s in good health and CMV-seronegative. CDR3 sequence (DNA): TGTGCCAGCAGCTACAGGGAATGGTTTGATGGCTACACCTTC. It encodes CASSYREWFDGYTF.